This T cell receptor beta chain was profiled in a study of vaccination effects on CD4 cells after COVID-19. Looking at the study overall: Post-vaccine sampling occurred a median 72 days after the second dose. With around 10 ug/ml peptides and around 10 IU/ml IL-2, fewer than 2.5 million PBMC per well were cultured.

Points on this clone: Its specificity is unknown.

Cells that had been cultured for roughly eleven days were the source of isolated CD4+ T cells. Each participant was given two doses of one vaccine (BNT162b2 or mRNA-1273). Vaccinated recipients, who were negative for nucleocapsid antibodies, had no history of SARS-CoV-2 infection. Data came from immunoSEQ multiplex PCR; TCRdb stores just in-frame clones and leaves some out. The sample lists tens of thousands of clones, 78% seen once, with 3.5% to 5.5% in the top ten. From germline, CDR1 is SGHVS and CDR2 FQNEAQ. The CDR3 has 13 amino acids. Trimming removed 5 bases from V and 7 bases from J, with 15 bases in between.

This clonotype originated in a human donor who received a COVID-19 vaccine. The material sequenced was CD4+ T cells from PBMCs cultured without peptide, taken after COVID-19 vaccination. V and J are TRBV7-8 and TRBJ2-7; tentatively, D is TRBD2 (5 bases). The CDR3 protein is CASSPLWRREQYF. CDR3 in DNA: TGTGCCAGCAGCCCCCTCTGGCGGAGGGAGCAGTACTTC.